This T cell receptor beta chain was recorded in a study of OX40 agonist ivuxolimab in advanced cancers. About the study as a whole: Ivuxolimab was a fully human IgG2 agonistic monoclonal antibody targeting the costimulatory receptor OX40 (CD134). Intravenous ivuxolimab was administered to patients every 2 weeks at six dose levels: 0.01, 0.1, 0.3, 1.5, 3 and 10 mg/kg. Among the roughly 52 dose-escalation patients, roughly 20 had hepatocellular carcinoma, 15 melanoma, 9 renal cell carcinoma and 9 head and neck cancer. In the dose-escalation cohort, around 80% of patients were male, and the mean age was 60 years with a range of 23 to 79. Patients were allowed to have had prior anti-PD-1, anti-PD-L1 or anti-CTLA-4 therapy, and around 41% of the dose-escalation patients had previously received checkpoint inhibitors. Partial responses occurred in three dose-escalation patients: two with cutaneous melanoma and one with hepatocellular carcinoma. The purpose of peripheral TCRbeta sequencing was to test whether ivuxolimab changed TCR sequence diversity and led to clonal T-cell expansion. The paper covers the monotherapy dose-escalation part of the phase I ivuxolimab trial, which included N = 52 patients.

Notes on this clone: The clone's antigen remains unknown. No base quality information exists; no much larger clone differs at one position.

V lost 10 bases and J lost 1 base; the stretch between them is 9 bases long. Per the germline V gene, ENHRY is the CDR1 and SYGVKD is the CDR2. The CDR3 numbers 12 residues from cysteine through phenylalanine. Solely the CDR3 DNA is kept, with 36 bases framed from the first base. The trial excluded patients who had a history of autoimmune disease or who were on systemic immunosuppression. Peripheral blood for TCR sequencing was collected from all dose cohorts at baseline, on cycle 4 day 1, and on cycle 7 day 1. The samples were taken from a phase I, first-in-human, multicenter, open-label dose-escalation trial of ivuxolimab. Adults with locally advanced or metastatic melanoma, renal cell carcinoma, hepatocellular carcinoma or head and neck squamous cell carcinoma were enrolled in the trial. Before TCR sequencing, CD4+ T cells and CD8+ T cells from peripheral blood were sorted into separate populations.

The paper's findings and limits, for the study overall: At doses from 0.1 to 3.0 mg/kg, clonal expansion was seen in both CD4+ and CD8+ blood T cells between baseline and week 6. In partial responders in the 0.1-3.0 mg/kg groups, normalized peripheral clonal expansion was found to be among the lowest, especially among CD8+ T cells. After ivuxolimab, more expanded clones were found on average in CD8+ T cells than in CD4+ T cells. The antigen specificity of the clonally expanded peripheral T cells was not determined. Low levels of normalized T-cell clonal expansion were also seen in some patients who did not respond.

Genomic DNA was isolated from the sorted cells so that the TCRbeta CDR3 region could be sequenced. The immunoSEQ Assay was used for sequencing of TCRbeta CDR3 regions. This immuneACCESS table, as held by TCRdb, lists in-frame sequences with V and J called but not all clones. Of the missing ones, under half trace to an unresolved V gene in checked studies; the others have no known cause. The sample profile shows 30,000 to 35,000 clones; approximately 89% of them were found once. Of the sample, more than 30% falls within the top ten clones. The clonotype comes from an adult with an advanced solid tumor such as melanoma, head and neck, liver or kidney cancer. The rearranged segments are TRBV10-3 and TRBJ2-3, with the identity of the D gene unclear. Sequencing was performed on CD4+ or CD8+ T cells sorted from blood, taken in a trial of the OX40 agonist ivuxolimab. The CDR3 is CATPRRTDTQYF. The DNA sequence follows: TGTGCCACCCCACGGCGCACAGATACGCAGTATTTT.